This entry features one TCR beta chain sequence. Its target is not known. The data were taken from a study of shared clonotypes between healthy human individuals. The germline V and J ends were trimmed by 4 bases and 0 bases, with 8 bases remaining between them. The CDR3 length is 15 residues. CDR1 and CDR2 from the germline V gene are SGDLS and YYNGEE. Investigators spread the genomic DNA of each subset evenly over several immunoSEQ plates. The data were produced by immunoSEQ multiplex PCR, yet TCRdb's version contains in-frame clones alone and is incomplete. The sample lists roughly 1.4 million clones, 98% to 99% occurring once. Points from the study as a whole: Relative to memory subsets, naive subsets generally showed larger estimated richness.

Donors were healthy HIV-negative adults without recent acute infections or vaccinations. Sequenced sample: naive CD4+ T cells sorted from blood. Subset in this sample: CD45RA+ positively selected. The chain combines TRBV9 with TRBJ2-6, with a weak D call TRBD2 (5 bases). This TCR was recovered from a man under 40 in good health. The CDR3 sequence: CASSRDYSGANVLTF. For the CDR3, the DNA is TGTGCCAGCAGCCGAGACTACTCTGGGGCCAACGTCCTGACTTTC.